The 31 T cell receptor beta chains presented below share a single source sample, sequenced in a study of beta chain features in type 1 diabetes. Expressed TCRB transcripts were sequenced because the isolated RNA had all been reverse transcribed beforehand. Using immunoSEQ multiplex PCR, the repertoire was profiled, and TCRdb retains in-frame clones only, with some absent. Among hundreds of thousands of clones listed, roughly 12% were seen once. Sequenced material: naive CD4+ T cells from blood. The receptors derive from a man younger than 35 in good health.

The chain links TRBV7-9 to TRBJ1-1, with 7 bases fitting TRBD1. The CDR3 length is 14 residues. V was pared by 6 bases and J by 1 base, with 5 bases of the junction left unmatched. Per germline, CDR1 SEHNR and CDR2 FQNEAQ (reference sequence). The CDR3 DNA reads as TGTGCCAGCAGAGCTACAGGGGCGAACACTGAAGCTTTCTTT. Encoded protein: CASRATGANTEAFF.

The V gene is TRBV6-6, the J gene TRBJ2-2, with 8 bases lining up with TRBD1. The V and J ends lost 6 bases and 6 bases, in that order; junction bases with no gene match: 12. The CDR3 is 16 amino acids. Germline-derived CDR1 and CDR2 are MNHNY and SVGAGI (reference sequence). Here the CDR3 DNA reads TGTGCCAGCAGCCTAGGACAGGGTTTCAGTTCCGGGGAGCTGTTTTTT. Amino acid sequence: CASSLGQGFSSGELFF.

The chain links TRBV7-9 to TRBJ1-3; tentatively, D is TRBD1 (5 bases). The length of the CDR3 is 15 residues. Trimming took off 3 bases at V and 7 bases at J, with 16 bases between the two ends. From germline, CDR1 is SEHNR and CDR2 FQNEAQ (reference sequence). The CDR3 DNA is TGTGCCAGCAGCTTTCGCGTAGACCGGGGGAACACCATATATTTT. As protein: CASSFRVDRGNTIYF.

This clone was recorded a few times. Other DNA sequences from this sample encode an identical CDR3 as well. The chain has TRBV18 and TRBJ2-3; the D is unclear. CDR1 is KGHSH and CDR2 is LQKENI in the germline V gene. The CDR3 length is 14 residues. V was pared by 0 bases and J by 2 bases, with 6 bases between. CDR3 DNA: TGTGCCAGCTCACCACCCTTGTCCACAGATACGCAGTATTTT. Residues: CASSPPLSTDTQYF.

A few counts support this clone. V gene TRBV11-2 combines with J gene TRBJ2-1; the D gene is possibly TRBD1 (5 bases). The germline V and J ends were trimmed by 4 bases and 5 bases, with 18 bases remaining between them. From germline, CDR1 is SGHAT and CDR2 FQNNGV. The CDR3 contains 16 residues. The CDR3 is CASSSRQIVDNNEQFF. CDR3 coding DNA: TGTGCCAGCAGCTCTAGACAGATAGTGGATAACAATGAGCAGTTCTTC.

The chain couples TRBV4-2 to TRBJ2-7; 15 bases are shared with TRBD2. Losses at the gene ends were 0 bases for V and 2 bases for J; bases not matched to a gene: 2. The germline V gene has CDR1 LGHNA and CDR2 YNFKEQ. This CDR3 comprises 17 residues. The CDR3 DNA reads as TGTGCCAGCAGCCAAGAGGGACTAGCGGGAGGAGCCTACGAGCAGTACTTC. This codes for CASSQEGLAGGAYEQYF.

This clone has at least ten counts. The gene calls are TRBV18 and TRBJ2-7; TRBD1 might be the D (5 bases). This CDR3 has 15 amino acids. Germline CDR1 and CDR2: KGHSH and LQKENI. Trimming took off 6 bases at V and 0 bases at J, with 15 bases between the two ends. CDR3 loop: CASSAGFTISYEQYF. In nucleotides, the CDR3 is TGTGCCAGCTCGGCAGGGTTTACGATCTCCTACGAGCAGTACTTC.

The chain combines TRBV28 with TRBJ2-5; D may be TRBD2 (5 bases). The CDR3 is made up of 16 amino acids. The germline V gene encodes CDR1 MDHEN and CDR2 SYDVKM. V lost 1 base to trimming and J lost 2 bases, with 14 bases between them. Here the CDR3 DNA reads TGTGCCAGCAGTTTATCCGGACTCCGAAAACAAGAGACCCAGTACTTC. Translating gives CASSLSGLRKQETQYF.

This clone was seen only a few times. The chain uses TRBV9 and TRBJ2-1; TRBD2 matches 7 bases. Germline CDR1 and CDR2: SGDLS and YYNGEE. V lost 4 bases and J lost 7; bases outside the gene matches: 8. The CDR3 runs 14 residues. The CDR3 protein is CASSKRGLSNEQFF. DNA for the CDR3: TGTGCCAGCAGCAAACGGGGACTATCGAATGAGCAGTTCTTC. The full variable domain, its missing parts supplied by reference TRBV9 and TRBJ2-1, is DSGVTQTPKHLITATGQRVTLRCSPRSGDLSVYWYQQSLDQGLQFLIQYYNGEERAKGNILERFSAQQFPDLHSELNLSSLELGDSALYFCASSKRGLSNEQFFGPGTRLTVL.

This chain links TRBV9 with TRBJ2-3, with TRBD1 matching over 10 bases. V trimming: 2 bases; J trimming: 1 base; junction bases outside the gene matches: 7. The CDR3 sequence is 17 residues long. Germline CDR1 SGDLS, CDR2 YYNGEE. CDR3 amino acids: CASSVQGQGVGTDTQYF. The CDR3 DNA sequence: TGTGCCAGCAGCGTCCAAGGACAGGGGGTAGGCACAGATACGCAGTATTTT.

This clone has a handful of counts. The V call is TRBV7-3, the J call TRBJ2-7, with D possibly matching TRBD2 (5 bases). CDR1 SGHTA and CDR2 FQGTGA come from the germline V gene. V was cut by 2 bases and J by 2 bases, with 13 bases left in between. This CDR3 has 15 amino acids. The CDR3 coding sequence is TGTGCCAGCAGCTTACGAGGTAGCGCGCCCTACGAGCAGTACTTC. The encoded protein is CASSLRGSAPYEQYF.

J is TRBJ2-1 and V is TRBV2; 11 nucleotides line up with TRBD2. The germline V gene encodes CDR1 SNHLY and CDR2 FYNNEI. V lost 8 bases, J lost 4 bases, and 7 bases stayed unmatched. The CDR3 contains 15 residues. The CDR3 is CASAILAGGYNEQFF. In DNA, the CDR3 is TGTGCCAGCGCGATTCTAGCGGGAGGATACAATGAGCAGTTCTTC.

The J gene is TRBJ1-1, the V gene TRBV28, with D unresolved. V lost 5 bases and J 1 base, leaving 11 bases between the germline ends. The CDR3 sequence is 14 residues long. In germline, CDR1 is MDHEN, CDR2 SYDVKM. In DNA form, the CDR3 reads TGTGCCAGCAGTACGCCCCGACAGAACACTGAAGCTTTCTTT. It is translated as CASSTPRQNTEAFF.

The rearrangement joins TRBV10-3 to TRBJ1-2; no clear D gene. This CDR3 contains 15 residues. Germline loops: CDR1 ENHRY, CDR2 SYGVKD. V was pared by 2 bases and J by 2 bases, with 12 bases between. The chain's CDR3 is CAISEDGEPNYGYTF. The CDR3 DNA reads TGTGCCATCAGTGAGGACGGGGAACCCAACTATGGCTACACCTTC.

The rearrangement uses TRBV21-1 and TRBJ2-1; the listed D gene, TRBD2, was not tested against the DNA. TRBV21-1 is described as a pseudogene. This CDR3 region has 17 residues. The CDR3 nucleotides are TGTGCCAGGGCCTCGGGACTAGCGGGGGGGTCCTACAATGAGCAGTTCTTC. Its protein is CARASGLAGGSYNEQFF.

The chain joins TRBV28 to TRBJ2-7; TRBD1 matches at 11 bases. CDR3 length: 14 residues. Germline V gene data show CDR1 as MDHEN and CDR2 as SYDVKM. The CDR3 here is CATFLGQGGYEQYF. Here the CDR3 DNA reads TGTGCTACGTTTCTGGGACAGGGGGGCTACGAGCAGTACTTC.

The table lists this clone with a few counts. This chain uses TRBV6-5 with TRBJ2-3, with 7 bases fitting TRBD2. From germline, CDR1 is MNHEY and CDR2 SVGAGI. The CDR3 has 14 amino acids. The V gene end was trimmed by 5 bases and the J gene end by 2 bases; junction bases not matched to a gene: 4. CDR3 sequence reads: CASSRDYYTDTQYF. The CDR3 nucleotides read TGTGCCAGCAGTAGGGACTACTACACAGATACGCAGTATTTT.

This rearrangement joins TRBV7-2 to TRBJ2-3; 7 bases match TRBD2. CDR1 and CDR2 from the germline V gene are SGHTA and FQGNSA. This CDR3 has 14 amino acids. V shed 5 bases and J 4 bases; nucleotides not matched to a gene: 6. The CDR3 is CASSQWEGSDTQYF. Written as DNA, the CDR3 is TGTGCCAGCAGCCAATGGGAGGGATCAGATACGCAGTATTTT.

This sequence joins TRBV7-2 and TRBJ2-5; possible D gene TRBD1, 5 bases. CDR3 length: 15 residues. In germline, CDR1 is SGHTA, CDR2 FQGNSA. Trimming removed 1 base at V and 1 base at J, with 10 bases between. The CDR3 nucleotides are TGTGCCAGCAGCTTAGTGGGGCAGAGCCAAGAGACCCAGTACTTC. Its protein product is CASSLVGQSQETQYF. Combining the CDR3 with reference TRBV7-2 and TRBJ2-5 gives the whole variable domain GAGVSQSPSNKVTEKGKDVELRCDPISGHTALYWYRQSLGQGLEFLIYFQGNSAPDKSGLPSDRFSAERTGGSVSTLTIQRTQQEDSAVYLCASSLVGQSQETQYFGPGTRLLVL.

This clone was seen only a few times. The chain carries TRBV2 and TRBJ2-7; D remains ambiguous. V was shortened by 3 bases and J by 6 bases, with 6 bases between the two germline ends. This CDR3 is 11 amino acids long. The V gene's germline CDR1 is SNHLY and CDR2 FYNNEI. The CDR3: CASSEWAEQYF. The CDR3, as DNA: TGTGCCAGCAGTGAGTGGGCCGAGCAGTACTTC.

The genes are TRBV18 and TRBJ2-5; 11 positions agree with TRBD2. This CDR3 spans 17 amino acids. V was clipped by 0 bases and J by 5 bases; unmatched bases: 8. Germline loops: CDR1 KGHSH, CDR2 LQKENI. The CDR3 DNA is TGTGCCAGCTCACCACCGGAGAGGACTAGCGGGTCGGAGACCCAGTACTTC. It encodes CASSPPERTSGSETQYF.

This chain joins TRBV2 and TRBJ2-7; 11 bases map to TRBD2. The CDR3 extends over 14 amino acids. From germline, CDR1 is SNHLY and CDR2 FYNNEI. V shed 6 bases, J shed 1 base, and the junction held 2 bases outside the gene matches. This CDR3 reads CASSRLAGSYEQYF. CDR3 DNA sequence: TGTGCCAGCAGCAGACTAGCGGGATCCTACGAGCAGTACTTC.

The chain employs TRBV4-1 and TRBJ1-2; no reliable D call. The V and J ends lost 1 base and 8 bases respectively, with 17 bases between them. The V gene's germline CDR1 is MGHRA and CDR2 YSYEKL. This CDR3 comprises 15 residues. The DNA for the CDR3 is TGCGCCAGCAGCCAAGTTCGGGGATCCTTGGGGGGCTACACCTTC. Translation gives CASSQVRGSLGGYTF.

This rearrangement joins TRBV5-5 to TRBJ2-3; 8 bases are shared with TRBD1. After removal of 0 bases from V and 6 bases from J, the junction contained 9 bases not matched to a gene. The V gene's germline CDR1 is SGHKS and CDR2 YYEKEE (reference sequence). The CDR3 consists of 16 residues. CDR3 sequence reads: CASSLGFRTGRDTQYF. As DNA, the CDR3 is TGTGCCAGCAGCTTGGGCTTTCGGACAGGGAGGGATACGCAGTATTTT. Full variable domain (rest looked up from reference TRBV5-5 and TRBJ2-3): DAGVTQSPTHLIKTRGQQVTLRCSPISGHKSVSWYQQVLGQGPQFIFQYYEKEERGRGNFPDRFSARQFPNYSSELNVNALLLGDSALYLCASSLGFRTGRDTQYFGPGTRLTVL.

This clone was observed a handful of times. The rearrangement joins TRBV7-2 to TRBJ2-3, with TRBD2 identical over 7 bases. J lost 6 bases, V lost 2 bases, and 5 bases had no gene match. The CDR3 runs to 14 residues. Germline V gene data show CDR1 as SGHTA and CDR2 as FQGNSA. The CDR3 protein is CASSLNGRADTQYF. The DNA of the CDR3 is TGTGCCAGCAGCTTAAATGGGAGGGCCGATACGCAGTATTTT. Full variable domain (remainder filled in from reference TRBV7-2 and TRBJ2-3): GAGVSQSPSNKVTEKGKDVELRCDPISGHTALYWYRQSLGQGLEFLIYFQGNSAPDKSGLPSDRFSAERTGGSVSTLTIQRTQQEDSAVYLCASSLNGRADTQYFGPGTRLTVL.

There are a few counts of this clone. The gene calls are TRBV30 and TRBJ1-1, with 7 bases aligning to TRBD1. The CDR3 sequence is 13 residues long. The germline V gene encodes CDR1 GTSNPN and CDR2 SVGIG (reference sequence). Trimming took 1 base from V and 9 from J; bases not matched to a gene: 8. Here the CDR3 reads CAWSASGGLKAFF. The CDR3 DNA reads TGTGCCTGGAGTGCCTCAGGGGGGTTGAAAGCTTTCTTT.

The gene calls are TRBV9 and TRBJ1-4; D is undetermined. Germline CDR1 and CDR2: SGDLS and YYNGEE. Trimming pared 4 bases from V and 4 bases from J, leaving 11 bases between. CDR3 length: 14 amino acids. The CDR3 DNA is TGTGCCAGCAGCCAAGGAGGGCGTAATGAAAAACTGTTTTTT. This translates into CASSQGGRNEKLFF.

This clone is a singleton in its sample. The chain uses TRBV27 and TRBJ1-1; 10 bases map to TRBD1. Germline loops: CDR1 MNHEY, CDR2 SMNVEV (reference sequence). The CDR3 consists of 15 residues. V lost 5 bases, J lost 3 bases, and 6 bases stayed unmatched. Written as DNA, the CDR3 is TGTGCCAGCAGTCCCTGGACAGGGGGTGACACTGAAGCTTTCTTT. Amino acid sequence: CASSPWTGGDTEAFF.

Only a few counts were recorded for this clone. This specimen includes other DNA sequences encoding the same CDR3. The chain employs TRBV29-1 and TRBJ1-1, with a tentative D call TRBD1 (5 bases). The CDR3 is 11 amino acids. From germline, CDR1 is SQVTM and CDR2 ANQGSEA. The germline V and J ends were trimmed by 7 bases and 5 bases, with 11 bases remaining between them. Here the CDR3 DNA reads TGCAGCGCCGGCGGGGGGACTGAAGCTTTCTTT. Its protein is CSAGGGTEAFF. Variable domain in full (rest from reference TRBV29-1 and TRBJ1-1): SAVISQKPSRDICQRGTSLTIQCQVDSQVTMMFWYRQQPGQSLTLIATANQGSEATYESGFVIDKFPISRPNLTFSTLTVSNMSPEDSSIYLCSAGGGTEAFFGQGTRLTVV.

Comment on this clone: Additional DNA sequences in this sample encode the identical CDR3. The rearrangement links TRBV28 to TRBJ2-7, with TRBD1 matching over 7 bases. The germline V gene has CDR1 MDHEN and CDR2 SYDVKM. V gave up 6 bases and J gave up 3 bases; unmatched junction bases: 5. The CDR3 length is 13 residues. CDR3 nucleotides: TGTGCCAGCAGGCGGACAGGCGGCTACGAGCAGTACTTC. This gives the protein CASRRTGGYEQYF.

This clone was observed a handful of times. J is TRBJ2-3 and V is TRBV11-3; 8 positions match TRBD1. The CDR3 is made up of 16 amino acids. Trimming at V came to 5 bases and at J to 1 base, leaving 8 bases not matched to a gene. The V gene's germline CDR1 is SGHNT and CDR2 YENEEA. The CDR3 sequence: CASSRNQGQGTDTQYF. CDR3 DNA sequence: TGTGCCAGCAGCCGCAATCAGGGACAGGGCACAGATACGCAGTATTTT.